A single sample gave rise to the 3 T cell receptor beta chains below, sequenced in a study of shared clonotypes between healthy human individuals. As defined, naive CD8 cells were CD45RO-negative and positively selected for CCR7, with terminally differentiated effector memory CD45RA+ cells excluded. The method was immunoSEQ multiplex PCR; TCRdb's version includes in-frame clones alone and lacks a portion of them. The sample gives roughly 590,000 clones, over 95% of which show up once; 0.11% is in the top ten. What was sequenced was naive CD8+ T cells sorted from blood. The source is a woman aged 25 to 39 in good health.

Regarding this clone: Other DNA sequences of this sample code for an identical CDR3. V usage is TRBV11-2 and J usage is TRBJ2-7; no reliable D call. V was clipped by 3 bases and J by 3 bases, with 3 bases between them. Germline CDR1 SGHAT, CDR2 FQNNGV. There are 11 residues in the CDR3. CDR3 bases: TGTGCCAGCAGCTTGGACTACGAGCAGTACTTC. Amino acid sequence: CASSLDYEQYF.

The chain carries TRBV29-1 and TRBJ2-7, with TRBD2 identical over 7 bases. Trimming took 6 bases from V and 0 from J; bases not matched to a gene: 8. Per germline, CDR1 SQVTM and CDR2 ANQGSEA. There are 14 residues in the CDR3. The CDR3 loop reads CSVRSGDYSYEQYF. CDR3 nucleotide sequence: TGCAGCGTACGTTCGGGGGACTACTCCTACGAGCAGTACTTC.

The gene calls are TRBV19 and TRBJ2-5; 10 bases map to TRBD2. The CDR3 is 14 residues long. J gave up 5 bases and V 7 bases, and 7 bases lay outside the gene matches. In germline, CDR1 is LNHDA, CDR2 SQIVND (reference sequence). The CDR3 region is CASTSGRARETQYF. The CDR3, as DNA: TGTGCCAGTACAAGCGGGAGGGCCCGGGAGACCCAGTACTTC.